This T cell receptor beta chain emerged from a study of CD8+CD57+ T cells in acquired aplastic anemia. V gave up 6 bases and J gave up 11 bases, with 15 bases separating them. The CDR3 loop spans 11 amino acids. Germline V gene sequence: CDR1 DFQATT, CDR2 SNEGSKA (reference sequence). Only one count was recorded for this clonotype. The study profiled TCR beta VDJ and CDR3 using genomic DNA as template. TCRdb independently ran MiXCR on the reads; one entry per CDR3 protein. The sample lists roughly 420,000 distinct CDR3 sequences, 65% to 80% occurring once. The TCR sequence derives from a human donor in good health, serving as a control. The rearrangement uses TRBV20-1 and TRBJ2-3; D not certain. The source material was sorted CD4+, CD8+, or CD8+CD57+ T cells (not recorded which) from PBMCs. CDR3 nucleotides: TGCAGTGCCACCCCCCATCAGGAGCAGTATTTT. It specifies CSATPHQEQYF.